This T cell receptor beta chain was captured in a study of OX40 agonist ivuxolimab in advanced cancers. Libraries were prepared by immunoSEQ multiplex PCR; TCRdb keeps only in-frame clonotypes and omits some of them. The sample records about 43,000 clones, more than 75% being singletons. This CDR3 is built from 20 residues. The V segment lost 0 bases and the J segment 4 bases; nucleotides outside the gene matches: 17. From germline, CDR1 is SGHAT and CDR2 FQNNGV. The sample here was CD4+ or CD8+ T cells sorted from blood, taken in a trial of the OX40 agonist ivuxolimab. The genes are TRBV11-2 and TRBJ2-2; 7 nucleotides line up with TRBD1. This TCR was recovered from an adult with an advanced solid tumor such as melanoma, head and neck, liver or kidney cancer. CDR3 residues: CASSLDLRRRQGSRTGELFF. The CDR3 bases are TGTGCCAGCAGCTTAGATCTGAGGCGGAGACAGGGCAGCCGCACCGGGGAGCTGTTTTTT.